This T cell receptor (beta chain) was sequenced for a study of identical twins. TCRdb called the 5' RACE reads again in MiXCR, with one record for every CDR3 protein. The data contain roughly 500,000 distinct CDR3 sequences, approximately 22% of them singletons. V was shortened by 5 bases and J by 5 bases, with 15 bases between the two germline ends. CDR1 is SEHNR and CDR2 is FQNEAQ in the germline V gene (reference sequence). The CDR3 extends over 14 amino acids. These records were also assigned to another study, of T cells expressing NK-cell markers. This second study notes: More than 5 donors showed dominant NKG2C+ clonotypes comprising roughly 1.0-7.5% of their CD8+ T cells. Whether expanded NKG2C+ T cell clones were HCMV-specific remained unclear.

This receptor was taken from a woman in her late teens or twenties in good health. The chain employs TRBV7-9 and TRBJ1-2, with a weak D call TRBD1 (5 bases). Sequencing input: CD4+ T cells sorted from blood. CDR3 sequence reads: CASSLLAGSYGYTF. The CDR3 region has the DNA TGTGCCAGCAGCCTGCTCGCAGGGTCTTATGGCTACACCTTC.